This entry concerns a single TCR beta chain. Its antigen is currently not known. Base qualities are not at hand, and no much larger clone is one base apart. Deletion took 0 bases off V and 2 bases off J, with a span of 10 bases between the germline ends. The germline V gene gives CDR1 as MGHRA and CDR2 as YSYEKL. The CDR3 numbers 15 residues from cysteine through phenylalanine. Only the CDR3 part of the read is kept: 45 bases, read in frame from the first base. The method behind the library was the immunoSEQ multiplex PCR assay. The authors' pipeline ran thus. A statistical classification framework was built to diagnose cytomegalovirus status from the catalog of TCR beta chain sequences. Not all clones reach the TCRdb copy of this immuneACCESS table, which keeps in-frame sequences only. Checked studies attribute under half of the gap to unresolved V genes and leave the rest unexplained. V and J calls and clone size come straight from that table; D and trimming were deduced from the DNA. For this sample the table gives 150,000 to 200,000 clones, of which around 96% were detected only once. The leading ten clones occupy around 0.9% of the sample.

The source of the sample is a study of cytomegalovirus exposure and HLA in healthy donors (dated by TCRdb to about 2017). Regarding the research as a whole: According to a later analysis, the roughly 130 validation repertoires were produced on the same platform as the 600 to 850 repertoires of the first cohort. The study was designed to test whether signatures of past pathogen exposure could be identified by cataloging public T cell receptors. In addition to the first cohort of 500 to 850 subjects, a separate validation cohort of around 110 different subjects was used. To predict cytomegalovirus infection status, the study brought together high-throughput TCR immunosequencing, statistical association of individual TCRs with disease status, and machine learning.

The donors were included in the validation cohort of roughly 120 subjects, a group kept apart from the roughly 670-subject first cohort. Study-level results and caveats: Of the cluster scores, approximately 94% were above 0 in a later analysis, which found that TCRs clustered in the first cohort also tended to co-occur in the 130 or so validation repertoires. A later analysis lacked HLA typing for the validation cohort, so it scored co-occurrence in that cohort across all 110 or so repertoires. In the study, about 150 TCR beta chains were listed as associated with cytomegalovirus. In vitro tests confirmed that a few of the cytomegalovirus-associated TCR beta chains recognize cytomegalovirus antigens. In both the original and validation cohorts, the classifier was reported to diagnose cytomegalovirus status with high specificity and sensitivity. According to the authors, the approach could potentially be generalized to other disease states and immunological phenotypes. Most TCR sequences were observed very rarely across donors, whereas some public TCRs were present in many individuals.

The source of this sequence is a woman in her late teens or twenties in good health and CMV-seronegative. The V gene is TRBV4-1 and the J gene is TRBJ1-1; matching of 6 bases hints at TRBD1 as the D gene. Sequenced sample: PBMCs. The CDR3 here reads CASSQEEGVNTEAFF. The nucleotide sequence reads as follows: TGCGCCAGCAGCCAAGAAGAGGGGGTAAACACTGAAGCTTTCTTT.